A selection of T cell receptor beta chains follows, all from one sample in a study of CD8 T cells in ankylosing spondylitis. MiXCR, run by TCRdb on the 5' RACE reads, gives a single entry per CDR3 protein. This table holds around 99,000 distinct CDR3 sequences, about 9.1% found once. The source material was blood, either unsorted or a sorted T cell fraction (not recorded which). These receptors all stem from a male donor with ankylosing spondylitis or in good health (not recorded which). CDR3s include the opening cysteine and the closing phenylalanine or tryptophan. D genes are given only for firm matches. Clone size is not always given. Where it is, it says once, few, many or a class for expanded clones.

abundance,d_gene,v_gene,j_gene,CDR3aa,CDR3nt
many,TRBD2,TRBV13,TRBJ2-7,CASSINSGGLSEQYF,TGTGCCAGCAGCATCAATAGCGGGGGCCTTTCCGAGCAGTACTTC
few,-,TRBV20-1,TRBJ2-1,CSAGTKGFNEQFF,TGCAGTGCTGGGACAAAGGGCTTCAATGAGCAGTTCTTC
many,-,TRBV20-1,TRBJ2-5,CSARGWEIETQYF,TGCAGTGCTAGAGGATGGGAAATTGAGACCCAGTACTTC
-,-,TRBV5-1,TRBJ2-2,CASSFDRELFF,TGCGCCAGCAGCTTTGACAGGGAGCTGTTTTTT
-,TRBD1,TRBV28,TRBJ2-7,CASSVGQSYEQYF,TGTGCCAGCAGTGTGGGACAGTCCTACGAGCAGTACTTC
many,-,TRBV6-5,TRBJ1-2,CASSYSGGGPYGYTF,TGTGCCAGCAGTTACTCCGGGGGCGGACCCTATGGCTACACCTTC
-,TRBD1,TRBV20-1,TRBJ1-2,CSAAGTASMGGTF,TGCAGTGCAGCCGGGACAGCCTCTATGGGGGGCACCTTC
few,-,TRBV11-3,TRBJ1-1,CASSAGIYNTEAFF,TGTGCCAGCAGCGCAGGGATATACAACACTGAAGCTTTCTTT
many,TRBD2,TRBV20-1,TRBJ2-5,CSARGLAGGGETQYF,TGCAGTGCTAGGGGACTAGCGGGGGGTGGAGAGACCCAGTACTTC
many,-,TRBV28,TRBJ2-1,CASSFYTGAYNEQFF,TGTGCCAGCAGTTTTTATACGGGTGCCTACAATGAGCAGTTCTTC
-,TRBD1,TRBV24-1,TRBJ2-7,CATSDPSIGTGVDEQYF,TGTGCCACCAGTGACCCGTCAATCGGGACAGGGGTGGACGAGCAGTACTTC
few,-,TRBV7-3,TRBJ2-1,CASSHGGGGALNEQFF,TGTGCCAGCAGCCACGGGGGTGGGGGGGCCTTGAATGAGCAGTTCTTC
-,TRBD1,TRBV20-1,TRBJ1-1,CCARPESGTGAESEAFF,TGCTGTGCTAGACCTGAATCCGGGACAGGGGCTGAGTCTGAAGCTTTCTTT
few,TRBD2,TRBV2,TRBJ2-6,CASTWTSGGALGANVLTF,TGTGCCAGCACCTGGACTAGCGGGGGGGCCTTGGGGGCCAACGTCCTGACTTTC
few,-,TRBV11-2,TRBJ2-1,CASSLETGLSSYNEQFF,TGTGCCAGCAGCTTAGAGACGGGGCTTAGCTCCTACAATGAGCAGTTCTTC
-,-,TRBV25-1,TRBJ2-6,CASSDFGSTGANVLTF,TGTGCCAGCAGTGATTTTGGGTCTACTGGGGCCAACGTCCTGACTTTC
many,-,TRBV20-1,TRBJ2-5,CSPILGTEETQYF,TGCAGCCCCATACTGGGGACGGAAGAGACCCAGTACTTC
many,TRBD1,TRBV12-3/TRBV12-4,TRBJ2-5,CASSPRQGPETQYF,TGTGCCAGCAGTCCCCGACAGGGCCCAGAGACCCAGTACTTC
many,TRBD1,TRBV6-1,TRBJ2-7,CASSDNRGNYEQYF,TGTGCCAGCAGTGATAACAGGGGGAACTACGAGCAGTACTTC
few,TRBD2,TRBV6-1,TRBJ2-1,CASSRSRTSGGASEQFF,TGTGCCAGCAGCCGATCGAGGACTAGCGGGGGGGCAAGTGAGCAGTTCTTC
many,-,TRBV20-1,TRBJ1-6,CSAEAGLLNSPLHF,TGCAGTGCTGAGGCGGGACTGCTTAATTCACCCCTCCACTTT
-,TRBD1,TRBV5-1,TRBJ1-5,CASSFTTGAQPQHF,TGCGCCAGCAGCTTCACCACAGGGGCTCAGCCCCAGCATTTT
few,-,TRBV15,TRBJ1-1,CATRTDKNTEAFF,TGTGCCACCAGGACCGACAAAAACACTGAAGCTTTCTTT
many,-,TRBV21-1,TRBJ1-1,CARGTENTEAFF,TGTGCCAGGGGGACAGAGAACACTGAAGCTTTCTTT
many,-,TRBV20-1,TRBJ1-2,CSARINYGYTF,TGCAGTGCTAGAATTAACTATGGCTACACCTTC
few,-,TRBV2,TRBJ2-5,CASSHPETQYF,TGTGCCAGTAGCCACCCGGAGACCCAGTACTTC
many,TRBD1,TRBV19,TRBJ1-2,CASGQGTGVYGYTF,TGTGCCAGTGGGCAGGGTACAGGGGTTTATGGCTACACCTTC
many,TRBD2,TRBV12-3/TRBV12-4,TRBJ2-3,CASRGTSGLPLGVADTQYF,TGTGCCAGCAGGGGGACTAGCGGGTTGCCCCTCGGGGTGGCAGATACGCAGTATTTT
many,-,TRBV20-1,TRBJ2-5,CSATDGSEAQETQYF,TGCAGTGCGACAGACGGTAGCGAAGCCCAAGAGACCCAGTACTTC
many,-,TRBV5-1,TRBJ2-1,CASSLEVGAVNEQFF,TGCGCCAGCAGCTTGGAAGTGGGGGCAGTTAATGAGCAGTTCTTC
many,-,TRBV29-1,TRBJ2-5,CSFRQKETQYF,TGCAGCTTCCGACAGAAAGAGACCCAGTACTTC
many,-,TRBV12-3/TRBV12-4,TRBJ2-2,CASSLVQNTGELFF,TGTGCCAGCAGTTTAGTACAAAACACCGGGGAGCTGTTTTTT
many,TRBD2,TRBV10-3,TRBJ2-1,CAISASGTSGYNEQFF,TGTGCCATCAGTGCATCCGGGACTAGCGGCTACAATGAGCAGTTCTTC
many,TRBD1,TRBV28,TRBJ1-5,CASSFERDHTGGIVGNQPQHF,TGTGCCAGCAGTTTTGAGCGGGACCACACAGGGGGCATAGTTGGGAATCAGCCCCAGCATTTT
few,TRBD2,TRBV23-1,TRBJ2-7,CARSGGNCPYEQYF,TGCGCCAGGAGCGGGGGGAACTGCCCCTACGAGCAGTACTTC
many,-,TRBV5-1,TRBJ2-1,CASSLVGYNEQFF,TGCGCCAGCAGCTTGGTGGGTTACAATGAGCAGTTCTTC
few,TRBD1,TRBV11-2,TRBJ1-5,CASSLGAGGEYQPQHF,TGTGCCAGCAGCTTAGGGGCAGGGGGCGAATATCAGCCCCAGCATTTT
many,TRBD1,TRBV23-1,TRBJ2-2,CASSQLKDREGVTGELFF,TGCGCCAGCAGTCAATTAAAGGACAGGGAAGGGGTCACCGGGGAGCTGTTTTTT
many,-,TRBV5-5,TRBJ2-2,CASSFGRTNTGELFF,TGTGCCAGCAGCTTCGGTAGGACTAACACCGGGGAGCTGTTTTTT
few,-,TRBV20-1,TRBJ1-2,CSQRTRFRDGYTF,TGCAGTCAACGAACGAGGTTCAGGGATGGCTACACCTTC
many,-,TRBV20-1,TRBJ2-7,CSARDSEAYEQYF,TGCAGTGCGCGGGACAGCGAAGCCTACGAGCAGTACTTC